This TCR beta chain originates from a study of blood T cells in healthy people across ages. Primers used in a second PCR of roughly 6 to 11 cycles were a sample-barcoded 5' primer and a J-beta primer mix. Using its own MiXCR run on the 5' RACE reads, TCRdb lists one record per CDR3 protein. Of approximately 1.5 million distinct CDR3 sequences listed, around 36% are singletons. This CDR3 contains 16 residues. The rearrangement joins TRBV21-1 to TRBJ2-5; the table calls TRBD1, which could not be checked here. The DNA end lines up better with TRBJ2-7; the J call may be wrong. TRBV21-1 is recorded as a pseudogene. Sequenced material: blood. The receptor was isolated from a woman aged 25 to 39 in good health. CDR3 nucleotides: TGTGCCAGCAGCAAACGGGGTCAGGGGCGAGGTGACGAGCAGTACTTC. It yields the protein CASSKRGQGRGDEQYF.